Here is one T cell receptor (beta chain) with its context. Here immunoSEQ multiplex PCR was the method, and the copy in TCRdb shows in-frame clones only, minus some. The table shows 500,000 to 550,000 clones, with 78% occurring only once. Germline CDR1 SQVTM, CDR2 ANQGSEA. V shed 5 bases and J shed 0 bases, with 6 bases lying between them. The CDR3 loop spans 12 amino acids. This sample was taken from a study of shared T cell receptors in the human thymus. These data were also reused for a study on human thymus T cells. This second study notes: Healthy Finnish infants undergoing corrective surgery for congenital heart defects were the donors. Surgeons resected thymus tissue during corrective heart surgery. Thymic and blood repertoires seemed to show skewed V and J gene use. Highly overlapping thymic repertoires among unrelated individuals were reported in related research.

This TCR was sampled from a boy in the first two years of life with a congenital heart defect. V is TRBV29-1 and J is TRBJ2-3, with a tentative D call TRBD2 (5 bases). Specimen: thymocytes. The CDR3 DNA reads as TGCAGCGTTCGGGGAAGCACAGATACGCAGTATTTT. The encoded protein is CSVRGSTDTQYF.